This TCR beta chain was sequenced in a study of shared clonotypes between healthy human individuals. The V gene end was trimmed by 0 bases and the J gene end by 2 bases; junction bases not matched to a gene: 9. Looked up from germline, CDR1 is SGHRS and CDR2 is YFSETQ. This CDR3 is built from 17 residues. General study findings and limits: The represented genetic and exposure-history diversity was limited by the small number of donors. It was the non-shared clonotypes that had lower generation probabilities than clonotypes shared by all four donors.

Using immunoSEQ multiplex PCR, the repertoire was profiled, and TCRdb retains in-frame clones only, with some absent. This sample carries over 1.4 million clones, 95% to 97% of them seen once, and the ten largest clones take approximately 1.1%. This clone was counted once. Its matching antigen is unknown. The V and J genes are TRBV5-1 and TRBJ1-2; 8 bases map to TRBD1. The sample consisted of naive CD4+ T cells sorted from blood. Noted subset: CD45RA+ positively selected. This sequence originates from a man aged 25-45 years in good health. CDR3 amino acids: CASSLGSGGAPNYGYTF. In nucleotides, the CDR3 is TGCGCCAGCAGCTTGGGGTCAGGGGGCGCCCCAAACTATGGCTACACCTTC. Supplemented by reference TRBV5-1 and TRBJ1-2, the full variable domain reads KAGVTQTPRYLIKTRGQQVTLSCSPISGHRSVSWYQQTPGQGLQFLFEYFSETQRNKGNFPGRFSGRQFSNSRSEMNVSTLELGDSALYLCASSLGSGGAPNYGYTFGSGTRLTVV.